The T cell receptor beta chain described here comes from a study of response to subunit inactivated influenza vaccine. Overall study results and limits: The authors offered the suggestion that each seasonal influenza vaccination recruits few new T cells.

V lost 1 base to trimming and J lost 7 bases; unmatched junction nucleotides: 17. CDR3 length equals 18 residues. CDR1 is SGHRS and CDR2 is YFSETQ in the germline V gene. About this clonotype itself: Its target is not known.

TCRdb fed the RT-PCR reads into MiXCR, producing one record per CDR3 protein. The table includes around 540,000 distinct CDR3 sequences, approximately 12% detected once. V gene TRBV5-1 combines with J gene TRBJ2-1; 7 bases are a match to TRBD1. The material sequenced was PBMCs from blood, taken on the day of vaccination. The TCR was taken from a man aged 45 to 65 who received an inactivated influenza vaccine. The CDR3 spells CASSLPRRQGSARNEQFF. The CDR3 DNA is TGCGCCAGCAGCTTGCCTCGGCGACAGGGTTCGGCTAGGAATGAGCAGTTCTTC.